A single sample gave rise to the 17 T cell receptor beta chains below, sequenced in a study of shared clonotypes between healthy human individuals. Produced via immunoSEQ multiplex PCR; TCRdb's table is partial and in-frame only. The data show roughly 2,500,000 clones, 93% seen once. The sample was naive CD4+ T cells from PBMCs. Specified subset: CD45RA+ positively selected. These receptors were obtained from a man younger than 30 in good health. Some clones in this sample may be carry-over from other donors' samples.

Notes on this clone: At the DNA level, this CDR3 is encoded by other sequences in the same sample as well. The gene calls are TRBV28 and TRBJ1-1; D is ambiguous. V was trimmed by 6 bases and J by 3 bases, leaving 17 bases between them. The CDR3 sequence is 15 residues long. The germline CDR1 and CDR2 sequences are MDHEN and SYDVKM. The CDR3 DNA reads TGTGCCAGCAGACGGGGATCCTTCGGGGACACTGAAGCTTTCTTT. Translation: CASRRGSFGDTEAFF.

The rearrangement joins TRBV6-7 to TRBJ2-1; D might be TRBD1 or TRBD2, each matching 5 bases. TRBV6-7 is marked as an open reading frame, function uncertain. Trimming stripped 7 bases from V and 7 bases from J, with 26 bases between. CDR3 length: 17 residues. CDR3 protein: CASTSLTDPTEGNEQFF. CDR3 bases: TGTGCCAGCACCTCACTGACGGACCCGACCGAGGGGAATGAGCAGTTCTTC.

The chain is built from TRBV9 and TRBJ2-5; D may be TRBD2 (6 bases). V gave up 4 bases and J gave up 2 bases, with 9 bases separating them. The CDR3 is made up of 13 amino acids. Germline values: CDR1 SGDLS, CDR2 YYNGEE. The CDR3: CASSRGAQETQYF. As DNA, the CDR3 is TGTGCCAGCAGCCGCGGGGCTCAAGAGACCCAGTACTTC.

The chain couples TRBV6-1 to TRBJ1-4, with D perhaps matching TRBD1 (5 bases). Germline V CDR1 and CDR2: MNHNS, SASEGT. V was clipped by 3 bases and J by 7 bases, with 12 bases between them. The CDR3 consists of 14 residues. CDR3 region: CASSDGGTGEKLFF. The CDR3 nucleotides read TGTGCCAGCAGTGATGGGGGAACTGGTGAAAAACTGTTTTTT.

This CDR3 is CASSKTTSGSSETQYF. DNA of the CDR3: TGCGCCAGCAGCAAGACGACTAGCGGGAGTTCCGAGACCCAGTACTTC. V and J are TRBV5-1 and TRBJ2-5; 12 bases are a match to TRBD2. The CDR3 runs 16 residues. Germline CDR1 reads SGHRS; CDR2 reads YFSETQ. J gave up 5 bases and V 4 bases, and 9 bases lay outside the gene matches.

The V and J genes are TRBV7-9 and TRBJ1-4; D remains unclear. The V gene's germline CDR1 is SEHNR and CDR2 FQNEAQ (reference sequence). The V gene lost 5 bases and the J gene lost 8 bases, with 15 bases spanning the gap. CDR3 length: 14 amino acids. The CDR3 region is CASSPSGGGEKLFF. CDR3 DNA sequence: TGTGCCAGCAGCCCCTCGGGCGGAGGCGAAAAACTGTTTTTT.

The chain is built from TRBV19 and TRBJ2-3; 9 nucleotides agree with TRBD1. The V and J ends lost 6 bases and 4 bases, in that order; junction bases with no gene match: 11. The CDR3 runs to 16 residues. Germline CDR1 reads LNHDA; CDR2 reads SQIVND (reference sequence). In DNA, the CDR3 is TGTGCCAGTAGCTTTCGAACAGGGGGCTTCGCAGATACGCAGTATTTT. Translation gives CASSFRTGGFADTQYF.

V gene TRBV2 combines with J gene TRBJ1-5, with a possible D match to TRBD1 (5 bases). Trimming pared 6 bases from V and 4 bases from J, leaving 10 bases between. The CDR3 consists of 13 residues. Germline CDR1 and CDR2: SNHLY and FYNNEI. The chain's CDR3 is CASRAGTNQPQHF. The DNA for the CDR3 is TGTGCCAGCAGAGCAGGGACTAATCAGCCCCAGCATTTT.

The chain has TRBV27 and TRBJ2-1, with a tentative D call TRBD2 (5 bases). The CDR3 contains 15 residues. The V gene's germline CDR1 is MNHEY and CDR2 SMNVEV (reference sequence). V was shortened by 8 bases and J by 6 bases, with 20 bases between the two germline ends. The CDR3 DNA follows: TGTGCCAGCCGGAAGGGCCAATCGGACTTCAATGAGCAGTTCTTC. It translates to CASRKGQSDFNEQFF.

The rearrangement links TRBV28 to TRBJ2-1; TRBD2 agrees at 9 bases. Germline assignment: CDR1 MDHEN and CDR2 SYDVKM. This CDR3 is 15 amino acids long. J lost 4 bases, V lost 4 bases, and 5 bases had no gene match. The CDR3: CASSSSGVGYNEQFF. The CDR3 DNA is TGTGCCAGCAGTTCTAGCGGGGTGGGGTACAATGAGCAGTTCTTC.

The chain's CDR3 is CASSFSGRGPEQFF. CDR3 nucleotide sequence: TGCGCCAGCAGCTTTTCCGGGAGGGGGCCTGAGCAGTTCTTC. The chain combines TRBV5-1 with TRBJ2-1; possible D gene TRBD2, 8 bases. V gave up 2 bases and J gave up 9 bases, with 15 bases separating them. CDR1 is SGHRS, CDR2 YFSETQ, per germline. The CDR3 has 14 amino acids.

The J gene is TRBJ2-3, the V gene TRBV28; tentative D call: TRBD2 (5 bases). Between the trimmed V and J ends, which lost 3 bases and 3 bases, there was a span of 13 bases. Germline CDR1 MDHEN, CDR2 SYDVKM. This CDR3 comprises 15 residues. The chain's CDR3 is CASSFLGEMTDTQYF. Here the CDR3 DNA reads TGTGCCAGCAGTTTCCTCGGGGAAATGACAGATACGCAGTATTTT.

The CDR3 loop is CASSSAGTGNTEAFF. CDR3 DNA sequence: TGTGCCAGCAGTTCCGCCGGGACAGGGAACACTGAAGCTTTCTTT. This chain joins TRBV27 and TRBJ1-1; 8 bases line up with TRBD1. Looked up from germline, CDR1 is MNHEY and CDR2 is SMNVEV (reference sequence). The length of the CDR3 is 15 residues. The ends lost 4 bases at V and 1 base at J; junction bases unmatched: 5.

V gene TRBV5-1 combines with J gene TRBJ1-3; D ambiguous. The CDR3 covers 13 residues. Germline V gene sequence: CDR1 SGHRS, CDR2 YFSETQ. Trimming took 4 bases from V and 4 from J, leaving 9 bases between them. The CDR3 bases are TGCGCCAGCAGCCCTCTACCGGGAAACACCATATATTTT. Translated, it gives CASSPLPGNTIYF. The variable domain in full, with the rest retrieved from reference TRBV5-1 and TRBJ1-3, is KAGVTQTPRYLIKTRGQQVTLSCSPISGHRSVSWYQQTPGQGLQFLFEYFSETQRNKGNFPGRFSGRQFSNSRSEMNVSTLELGDSALYLCASSPLPGNTIYFGEGSWLTVV.

CDR3 coding DNA: TGTGCCAGTACCCCGGGCCATACCAACGTCCTGACTTTC. Amino acid sequence: CASTPGHTNVLTF. This chain links TRBV19 with TRBJ2-6; D gene unclear. This CDR3 is built from 13 residues. The germline V gene has CDR1 LNHDA and CDR2 SQIVND (reference sequence). V shed 7 bases and J shed 8 bases, with 12 bases lying between them. Filled out from reference TRBV19 and TRBJ2-6, the complete variable domain reads DGGITQSPKYLFRKEGQNVTLSCEQNLNHDAMYWYRQDPGQGLRLIYYSQIVNDFQKGDIAEGYSVSREKKESFPLTVTSAQKNPTAFYLCASTPGHTNVLTFGAGSRLTVL.

The chain combines TRBV7-9 with TRBJ2-3, with a tentative D call TRBD2 (6 bases). The CDR3 runs 14 residues. The germline gives CDR1 SEHNR, CDR2 FQNEAQ (reference sequence). Trimming left V 5 bases short and J 2 bases short, with 11 bases between. In nucleotides, the CDR3 is TGTGCCAGCAGCCCGCGGGGCCTCACAGATACGCAGTATTTT. The encoded protein is CASSPRGLTDTQYF.

This chain joins TRBV18 and TRBJ1-2, with TRBD1 as a possible D gene (5 bases). The CDR3 totals 15 residues. V shed 6 bases and J shed 2 bases, with 16 bases lying between them. Germline CDR1 reads KGHSH; CDR2 reads LQKENI. The CDR3 is CASSRPGAGNYGYTF. CDR3 DNA: TGTGCCAGCTCCCGCCCTGGGGCAGGGAACTATGGCTACACCTTC. The full variable domain, with the rest looked up from reference TRBV18 and TRBJ1-2, is NAGVMQNPRHLVRRRGQEARLRCSPMKGHSHVYWYRQLPEEGLKFMVYLQKENIIDESGMPKERFSAEFPKEGPSILRIQQVVRGDSAAYFCASSRPGAGNYGYTFGSGTRLTVV.